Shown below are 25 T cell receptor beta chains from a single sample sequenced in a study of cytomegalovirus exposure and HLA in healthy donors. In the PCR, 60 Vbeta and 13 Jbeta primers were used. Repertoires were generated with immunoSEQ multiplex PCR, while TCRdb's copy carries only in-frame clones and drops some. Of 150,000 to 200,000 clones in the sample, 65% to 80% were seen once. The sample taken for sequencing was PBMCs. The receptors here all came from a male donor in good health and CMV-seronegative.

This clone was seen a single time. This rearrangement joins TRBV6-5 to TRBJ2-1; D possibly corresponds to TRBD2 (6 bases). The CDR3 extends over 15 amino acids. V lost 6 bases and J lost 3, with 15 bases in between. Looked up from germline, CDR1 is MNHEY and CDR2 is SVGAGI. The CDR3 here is CASSPSRGNYNEQFF. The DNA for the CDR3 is TGTGCCAGCAGCCCATCACGGGGGAACTACAATGAGCAGTTCTTC.

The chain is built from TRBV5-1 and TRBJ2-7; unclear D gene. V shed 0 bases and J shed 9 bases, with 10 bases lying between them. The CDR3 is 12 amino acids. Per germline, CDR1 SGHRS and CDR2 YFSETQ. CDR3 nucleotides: TGCGCCAGCAGCTTGGCCGGAGAAGGGCAGTACTTC. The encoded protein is CASSLAGEGQYF.

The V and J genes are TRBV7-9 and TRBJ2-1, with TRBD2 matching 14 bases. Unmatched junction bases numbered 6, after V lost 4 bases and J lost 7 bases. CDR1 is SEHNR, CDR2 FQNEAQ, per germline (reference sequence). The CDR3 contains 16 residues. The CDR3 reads CASSSGLAGGWNEQFF. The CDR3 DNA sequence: TGTGCCAGCAGCTCTGGACTAGCGGGAGGTTGGAATGAGCAGTTCTTC.

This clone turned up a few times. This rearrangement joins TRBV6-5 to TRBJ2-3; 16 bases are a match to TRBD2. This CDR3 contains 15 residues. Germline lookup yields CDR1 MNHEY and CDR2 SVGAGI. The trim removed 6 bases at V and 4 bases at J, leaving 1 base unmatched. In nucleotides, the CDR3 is TGTGCCAGCAGGGGACTAGCGGGGGGGCCAGATACGCAGTATTTT. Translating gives CASRGLAGGPDTQYF.

CDR3 region: CASSVAGISYEQYF. The CDR3 DNA follows: TGTGCCAGCAGTGTTGCGGGGATCTCCTACGAGCAGTACTTC. J is TRBJ2-7 and V is TRBV2; TRBD2 might be the D (6 bases). The CDR3 is 14 amino acids. Germline values: CDR1 SNHLY, CDR2 FYNNEI. Trimming pared 4 bases from V and 0 bases from J, leaving 10 bases between.

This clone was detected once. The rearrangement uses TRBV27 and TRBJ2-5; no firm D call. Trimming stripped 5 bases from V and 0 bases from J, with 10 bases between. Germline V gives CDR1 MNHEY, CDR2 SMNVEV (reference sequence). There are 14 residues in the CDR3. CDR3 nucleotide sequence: TGTGCCAGCAGTCCGATCGAGTACCAAGAGACCCAGTACTTC. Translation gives CASSPIEYQETQYF.

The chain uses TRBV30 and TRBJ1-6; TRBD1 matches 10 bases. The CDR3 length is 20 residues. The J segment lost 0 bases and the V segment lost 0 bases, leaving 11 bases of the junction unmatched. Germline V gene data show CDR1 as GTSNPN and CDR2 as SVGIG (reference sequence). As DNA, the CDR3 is TGTGCCTGGAGTGTCTCTGGGCGACAGGGGGCGACCTCCTATAATTCACCCCTCCACTTT. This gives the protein CAWSVSGRQGATSYNSPLHF.

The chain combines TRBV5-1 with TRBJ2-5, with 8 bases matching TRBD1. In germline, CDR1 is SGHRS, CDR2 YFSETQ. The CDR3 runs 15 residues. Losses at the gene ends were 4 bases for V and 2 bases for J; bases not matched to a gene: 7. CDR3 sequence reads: CASSLLQGVQETQYF. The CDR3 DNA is TGCGCCAGCAGCCTCCTACAGGGGGTTCAAGAGACCCAGTACTTC.

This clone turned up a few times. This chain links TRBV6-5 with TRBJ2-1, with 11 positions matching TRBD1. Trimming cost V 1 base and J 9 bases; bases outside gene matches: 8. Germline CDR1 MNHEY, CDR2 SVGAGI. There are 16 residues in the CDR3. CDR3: CASSYYPGTGGGEQFF. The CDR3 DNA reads TGTGCCAGCAGTTACTACCCCGGGACAGGGGGTGGTGAGCAGTTCTTC.

CDR3 bases: TGTGCCAGCAGGTCAGGGTTCTGGTATGGCTACACCTTC. This codes for CASRSGFWYGYTF. V and J are TRBV28 and TRBJ1-2; maybe TRBD1 (5 bases). This CDR3 spans 13 amino acids. Germline V gives CDR1 MDHEN, CDR2 SYDVKM. The V end lost 6 bases, the J end lost 5 bases, and 13 bases lay between the germline ends.

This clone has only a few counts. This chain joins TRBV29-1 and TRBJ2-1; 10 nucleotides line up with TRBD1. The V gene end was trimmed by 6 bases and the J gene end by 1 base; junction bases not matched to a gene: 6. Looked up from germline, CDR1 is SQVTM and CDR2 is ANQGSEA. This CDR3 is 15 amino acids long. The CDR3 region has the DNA TGCAGCGTAGCCGGGACAGGGGTATCCTACAATGAGCAGTTCTTC. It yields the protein CSVAGTGVSYNEQFF.

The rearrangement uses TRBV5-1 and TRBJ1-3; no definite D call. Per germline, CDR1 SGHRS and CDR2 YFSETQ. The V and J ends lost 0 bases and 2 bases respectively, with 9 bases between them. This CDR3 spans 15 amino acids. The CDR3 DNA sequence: TGCGCCAGCAGCTTGGGGCCTGCAGCTGGAAACACCATATATTTT. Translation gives CASSLGPAAGNTIYF. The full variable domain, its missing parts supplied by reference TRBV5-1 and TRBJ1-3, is KAGVTQTPRYLIKTRGQQVTLSCSPISGHRSVSWYQQTPGQGLQFLFEYFSETQRNKGNFPGRFSGRQFSNSRSEMNVSTLELGDSALYLCASSLGPAAGNTIYFGEGSWLTVV.

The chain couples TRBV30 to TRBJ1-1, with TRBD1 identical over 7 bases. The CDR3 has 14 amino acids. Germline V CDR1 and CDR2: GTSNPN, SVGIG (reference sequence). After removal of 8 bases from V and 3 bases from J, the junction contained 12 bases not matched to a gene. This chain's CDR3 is CARRADRSYTEAFF. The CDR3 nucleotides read TGTGCCCGAAGAGCGGACAGGTCGTACACTGAAGCTTTCTTT.

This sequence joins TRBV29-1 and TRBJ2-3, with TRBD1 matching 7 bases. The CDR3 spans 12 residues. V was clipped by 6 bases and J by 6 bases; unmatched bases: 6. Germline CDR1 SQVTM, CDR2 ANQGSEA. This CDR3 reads CSVGTAQDTQYF. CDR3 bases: TGCAGCGTGGGGACAGCTCAGGATACGCAGTATTTT.

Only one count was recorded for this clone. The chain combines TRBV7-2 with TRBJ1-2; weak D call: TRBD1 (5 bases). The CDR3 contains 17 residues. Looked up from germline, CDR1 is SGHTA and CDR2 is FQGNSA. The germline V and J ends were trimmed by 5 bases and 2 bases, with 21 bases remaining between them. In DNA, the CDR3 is TGTGCCAGCAGCATGTCCGACAGACCGAGAATCAACTATGGCTACACCTTC. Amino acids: CASSMSDRPRINYGYTF.

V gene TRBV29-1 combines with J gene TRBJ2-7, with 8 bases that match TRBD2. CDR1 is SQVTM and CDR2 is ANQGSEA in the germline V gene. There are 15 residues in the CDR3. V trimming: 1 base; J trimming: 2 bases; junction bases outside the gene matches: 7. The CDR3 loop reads CSVEGGSGSAYEQYF. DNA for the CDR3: TGCAGCGTTGAAGGGGGCAGCGGGAGCGCCTACGAGCAGTACTTC.

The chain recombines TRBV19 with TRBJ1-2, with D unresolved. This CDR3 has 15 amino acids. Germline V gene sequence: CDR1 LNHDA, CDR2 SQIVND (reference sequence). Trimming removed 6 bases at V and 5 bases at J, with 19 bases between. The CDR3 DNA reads TGTGCCAGTAGATCGTCCATCCGGGGATCTTATGGCTACACCTTC. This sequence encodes CASRSSIRGSYGYTF.

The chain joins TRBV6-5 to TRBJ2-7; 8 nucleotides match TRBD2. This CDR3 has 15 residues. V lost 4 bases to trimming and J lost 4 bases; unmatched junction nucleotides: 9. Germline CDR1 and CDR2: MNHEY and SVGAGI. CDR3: CASSSGGETPYEQYF. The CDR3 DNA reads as TGTGCCAGCAGTTCCGGGGGGGAAACCCCGTACGAGCAGTACTTC.

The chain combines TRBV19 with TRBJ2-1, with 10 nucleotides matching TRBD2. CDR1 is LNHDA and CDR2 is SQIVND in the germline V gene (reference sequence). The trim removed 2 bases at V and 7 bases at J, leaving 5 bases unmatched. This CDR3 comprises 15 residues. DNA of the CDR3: TGTGCCAGTAGTATACCGAGCGGGGGGGCGAATGAGCAGTTCTTC. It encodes CASSIPSGGANEQFF.

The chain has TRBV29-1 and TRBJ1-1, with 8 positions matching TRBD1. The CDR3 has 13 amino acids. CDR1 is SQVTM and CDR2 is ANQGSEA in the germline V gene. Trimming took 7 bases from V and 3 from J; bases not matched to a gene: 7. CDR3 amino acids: CSDQGAGDTEAFF. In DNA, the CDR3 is TGCAGCGATCAGGGGGCTGGGGACACTGAAGCTTTCTTT.

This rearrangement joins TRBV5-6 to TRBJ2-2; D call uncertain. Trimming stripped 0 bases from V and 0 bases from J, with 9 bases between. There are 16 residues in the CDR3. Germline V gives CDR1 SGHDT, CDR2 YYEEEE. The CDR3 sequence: CASSLARQANTGELFF. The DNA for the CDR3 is TGTGCCAGCAGCTTGGCCAGGCAGGCGAACACCGGGGAGCTGTTTTTT. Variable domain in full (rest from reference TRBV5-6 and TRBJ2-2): DAGVTQSPTHLIKTRGQQVTLRCSPKSGHDTVSWYQQALGQGPQFIFQYYEEEERQRGNFPDRFSGHQFPNYSSELNVNALLLGDSALYLCASSLARQANTGELFFGEGSRLTVL.

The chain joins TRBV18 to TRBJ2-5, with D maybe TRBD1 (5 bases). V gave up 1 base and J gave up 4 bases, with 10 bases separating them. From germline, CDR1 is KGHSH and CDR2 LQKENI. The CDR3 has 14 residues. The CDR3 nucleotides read TGTGCCAGCTCACCACAGGGGTTGGGAGAGACCCAGTACTTC. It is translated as CASSPQGLGETQYF.

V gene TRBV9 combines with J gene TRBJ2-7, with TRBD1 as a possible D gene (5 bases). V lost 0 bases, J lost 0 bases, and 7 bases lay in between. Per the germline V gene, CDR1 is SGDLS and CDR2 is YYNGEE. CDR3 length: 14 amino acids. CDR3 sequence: CASSVVDSSYEQYF. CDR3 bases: TGTGCCAGCAGCGTAGTCGACAGCTCCTACGAGCAGTACTTC. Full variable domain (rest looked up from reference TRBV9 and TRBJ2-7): DSGVTQTPKHLITATGQRVTLRCSPRSGDLSVYWYQQSLDQGLQFLIQYYNGEERAKGNILERFSAQQFPDLHSELNLSSLELGDSALYFCASSVVDSSYEQYFGPGTRLTVT.

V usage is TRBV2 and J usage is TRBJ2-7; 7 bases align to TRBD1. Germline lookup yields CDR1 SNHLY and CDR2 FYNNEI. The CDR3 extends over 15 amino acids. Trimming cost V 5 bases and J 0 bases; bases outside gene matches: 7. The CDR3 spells CASSSRQGDSYEQYF. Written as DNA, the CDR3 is TGTGCCAGCAGTTCCCGGCAGGGGGACTCCTACGAGCAGTACTTC.

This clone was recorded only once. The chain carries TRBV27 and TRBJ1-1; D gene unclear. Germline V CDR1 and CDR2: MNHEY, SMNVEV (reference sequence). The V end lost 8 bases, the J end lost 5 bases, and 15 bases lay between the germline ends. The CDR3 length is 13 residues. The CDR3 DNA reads TGTGCCAGCGGGAGAGTGGCAAGGACTGAAGCTTTCTTT. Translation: CASGRVARTEAFF.